Shown below are 5 T cell receptor beta chains from a single sample sequenced in a study of CD8 T cells in ankylosing spondylitis. From the 5' RACE reads, TCRdb called clonotypes with MiXCR, one entry per CDR3 protein. The sample consists of about 130,000 distinct CDR3 sequences, roughly 15% of them appearing once. The source material was blood, either unsorted or a sorted T cell fraction (not recorded which). The receptors were sampled from a female donor with ankylosing spondylitis or in good health (not recorded which).

The gene calls are TRBV29-1 and TRBJ2-1; 8 bases are shared with TRBD2. V shed 6 bases, J shed 3 bases, and the junction held 7 bases outside the gene matches. Germline CDR1 reads SQVTM; CDR2 reads ANQGSEA. The CDR3 has 14 amino acids. The CDR3 DNA follows: TGCAGCGTCGAGACTAGCGAGAGCTACAATGAGCAGTTCTTC. Protein product: CSVETSESYNEQFF.

This clonotype was recorded at least ten times. The genes are TRBV6-2 or TRBV6-3 and TRBJ2-5; no clear D gene. CDR3 size: 13 residues. The germline V gene has CDR1 MNHEY and CDR2 SVGEGT. Trimming stripped 1 base from V and 3 bases from J, with 6 bases between. The CDR3, as DNA: TGTGCCAGCAGTTACTTTAGGGAAGAGACCCAGTACTTC. Translating gives CASSYFREETQYF.

Here the CDR3 reads CASSPGLAGAREQYF. The CDR3 nucleotides are TGTGCCAGCTCACCTGGACTAGCGGGAGCTCGTGAGCAGTACTTC. This chain joins TRBV18 and TRBJ2-7; TRBD2 agrees at 13 bases. In germline, CDR1 is KGHSH, CDR2 LQKENI. Unmatched junction bases numbered 6, after V lost 3 bases and J lost 7 bases. This CDR3 has 15 residues.

The V and J genes are TRBV12-3 or TRBV12-4 and TRBJ2-5; TRBD1 is a possible D gene (6 bases). V was trimmed by 5 bases and J by 4 bases, leaving 14 bases between them. The CDR3 sequence is 14 residues long. The CDR3 DNA follows: TGTGCCAGCAGTGGGGATAGGGGGACAGAGACCCAGTACTTC. Residues: CASSGDRGTETQYF.

The chain uses TRBV28 and TRBJ2-7, with D perhaps matching TRBD1 (6 bases). CDR3 length: 12 amino acids. Per germline, CDR1 MDHEN and CDR2 SYDVKM. Trimming shortened V by 6 bases and J by 3 bases, and 9 bases separated the two germline ends. CDR3 sequence (DNA): TGTGCCAGCAGGGGGGCCGTCTACGAGCAGTACTTC. Amino acid sequence: CASRGAVYEQYF.